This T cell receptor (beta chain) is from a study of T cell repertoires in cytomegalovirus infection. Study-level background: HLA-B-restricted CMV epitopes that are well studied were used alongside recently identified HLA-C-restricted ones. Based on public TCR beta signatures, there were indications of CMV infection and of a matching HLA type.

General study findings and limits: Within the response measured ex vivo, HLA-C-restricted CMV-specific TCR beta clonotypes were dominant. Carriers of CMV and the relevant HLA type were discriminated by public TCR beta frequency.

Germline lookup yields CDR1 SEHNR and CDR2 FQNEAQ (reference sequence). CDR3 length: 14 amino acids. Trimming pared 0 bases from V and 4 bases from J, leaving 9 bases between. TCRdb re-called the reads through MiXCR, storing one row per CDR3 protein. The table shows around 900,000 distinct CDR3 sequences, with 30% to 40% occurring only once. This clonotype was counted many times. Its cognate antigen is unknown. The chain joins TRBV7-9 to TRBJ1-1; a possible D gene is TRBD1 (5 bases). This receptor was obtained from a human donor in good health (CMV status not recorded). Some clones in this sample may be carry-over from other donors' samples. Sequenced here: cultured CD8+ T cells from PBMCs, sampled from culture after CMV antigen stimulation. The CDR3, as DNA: TGTGCCAGCAGCTTAGCGCGGGGGTCCACTGAAGCTTTCTTT. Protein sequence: CASSLARGSTEAFF.